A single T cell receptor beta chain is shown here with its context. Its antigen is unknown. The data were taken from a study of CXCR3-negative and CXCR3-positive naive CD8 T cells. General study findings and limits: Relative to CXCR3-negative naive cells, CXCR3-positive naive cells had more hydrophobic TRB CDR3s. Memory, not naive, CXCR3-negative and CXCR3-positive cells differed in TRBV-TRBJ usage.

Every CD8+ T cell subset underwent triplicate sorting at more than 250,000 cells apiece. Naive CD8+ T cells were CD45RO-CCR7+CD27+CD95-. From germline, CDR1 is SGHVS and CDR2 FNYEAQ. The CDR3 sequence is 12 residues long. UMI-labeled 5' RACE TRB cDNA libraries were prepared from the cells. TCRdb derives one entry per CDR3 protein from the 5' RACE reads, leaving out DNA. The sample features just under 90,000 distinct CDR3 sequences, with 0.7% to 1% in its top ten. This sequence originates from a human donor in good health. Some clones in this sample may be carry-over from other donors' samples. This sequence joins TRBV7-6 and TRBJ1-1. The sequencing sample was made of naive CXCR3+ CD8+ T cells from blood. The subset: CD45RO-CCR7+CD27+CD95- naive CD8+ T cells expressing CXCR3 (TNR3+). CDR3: CASSDQNTEAFF.